This entry describes one T cell receptor beta chain. Its antigen is unidentified. The CDR3 has 18 residues. Germline lookup yields CDR1 SQVTM and CDR2 ANQGSEA. Deletions cut 6 bases from V and 0 bases from J, with 21 bases between. This record belongs to a study of beta chain features in type 1 diabetes. All of the isolated RNA was reverse transcribed, so expressed TCRB transcripts were sequenced. Clones were read by immunoSEQ multiplex PCR, and TCRdb kept only the in-frame ones, dropping some. The sample shows around 99,000 clones, approximately 39% of them seen only once. Study observations and caveats: Significant though moderate, a shortening of TCRB CDR3s appeared in all four CD4+ subsets of Type 1 diabetes patients.

This clonotype originated in a woman between 18 and 30 years old in good health. The chain couples TRBV29-1 to TRBJ2-6, with a weak D call TRBD2 (9 bases). The specimen sequenced was stem cell memory CD4+ T cells from blood. The CDR3 sequence: CSVPATGGLASGANVLTF. The CDR3 nucleotides are TGCAGCGTCCCGGCAACAGGGGGACTAGCCTCTGGGGCCAACGTCCTGACTTTC.